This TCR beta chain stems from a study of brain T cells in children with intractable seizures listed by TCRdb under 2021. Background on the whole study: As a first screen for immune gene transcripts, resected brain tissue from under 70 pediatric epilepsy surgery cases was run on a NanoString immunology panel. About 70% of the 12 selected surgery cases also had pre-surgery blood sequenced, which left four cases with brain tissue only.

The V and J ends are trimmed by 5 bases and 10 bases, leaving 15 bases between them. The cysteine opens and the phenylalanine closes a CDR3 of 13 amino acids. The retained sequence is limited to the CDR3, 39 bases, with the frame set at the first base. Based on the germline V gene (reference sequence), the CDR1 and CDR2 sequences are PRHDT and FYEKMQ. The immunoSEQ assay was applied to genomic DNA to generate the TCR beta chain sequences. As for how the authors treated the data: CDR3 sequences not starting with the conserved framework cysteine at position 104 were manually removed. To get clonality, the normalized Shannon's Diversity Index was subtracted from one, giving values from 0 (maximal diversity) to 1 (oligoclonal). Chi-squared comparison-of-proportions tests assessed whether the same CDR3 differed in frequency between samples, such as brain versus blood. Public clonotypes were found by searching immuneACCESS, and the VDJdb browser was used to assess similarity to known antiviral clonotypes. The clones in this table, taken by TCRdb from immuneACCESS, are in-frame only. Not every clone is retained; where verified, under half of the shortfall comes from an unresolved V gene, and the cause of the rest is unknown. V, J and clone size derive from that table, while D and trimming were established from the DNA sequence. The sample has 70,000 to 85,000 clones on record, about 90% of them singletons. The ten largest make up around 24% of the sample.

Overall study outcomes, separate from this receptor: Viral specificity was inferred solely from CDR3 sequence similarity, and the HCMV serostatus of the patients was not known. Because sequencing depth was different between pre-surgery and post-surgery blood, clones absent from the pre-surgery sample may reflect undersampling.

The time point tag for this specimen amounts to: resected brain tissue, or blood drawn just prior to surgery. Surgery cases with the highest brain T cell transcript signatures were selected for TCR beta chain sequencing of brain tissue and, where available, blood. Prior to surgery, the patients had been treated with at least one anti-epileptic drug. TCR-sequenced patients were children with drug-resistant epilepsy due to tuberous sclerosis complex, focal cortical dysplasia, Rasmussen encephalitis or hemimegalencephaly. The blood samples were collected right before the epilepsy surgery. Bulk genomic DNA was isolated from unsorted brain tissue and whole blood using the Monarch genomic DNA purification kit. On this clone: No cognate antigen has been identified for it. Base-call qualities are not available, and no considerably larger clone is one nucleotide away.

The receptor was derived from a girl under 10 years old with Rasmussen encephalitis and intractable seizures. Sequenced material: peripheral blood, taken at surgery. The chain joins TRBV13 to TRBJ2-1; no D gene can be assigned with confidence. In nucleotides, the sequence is TGTGCCAGCAGCGCCGGGTCCCGCACCGAGCAGTTCTTC. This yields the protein CASSAGSRTEQFF.